Shown below are 9 T cell receptor beta chains from a single sample sequenced in a study of blood T cell repertoires in COVID-19. Assay used: immunoSEQ multiplex PCR; TCRdb lists only in-frame clones, some missing. Here the sample spans some 300,000 clones, more than 85% being singletons. Sequences were obtained from peripheral blood. The receptors shown here come from a man aged 65-85 years with acute or convalescent COVID-19.

The V call is TRBV25-1, the J call TRBJ2-7; D remains ambiguous. Deletions cut 4 bases from V and 0 bases from J, with 13 bases between. Per the germline V gene, CDR1 is MGHDK and CDR2 is SYGVNS. The CDR3 contains 15 residues. For the CDR3, the DNA is TGTGCCAGCAGTGGTGGCAGGAAGAGCTCCTACGAGCAGTACTTC. It is translated as CASSGGRKSSYEQYF.

The chain couples TRBV5-6 to TRBJ2-7; 9 nucleotides match TRBD2. The CDR3 has 14 residues. Germline V gene data show CDR1 as SGHDT and CDR2 as YYEEEE. Unmatched junction bases numbered 5, after V lost 4 bases and J lost 3 bases. The CDR3 loop is CASSPAGGGYEQYF. CDR3 nucleotides: TGTGCCAGCAGCCCAGCGGGGGGTGGCTACGAGCAGTACTTC.

Turning to this clone: Other nucleotide sequences from this sample produce the same CDR3. The chain has TRBV7-2 and TRBJ1-1; D is unresolved. Germline V gene sequence: CDR1 SGHTA, CDR2 FQGNSA. This CDR3 contains 14 residues. V was trimmed by 0 bases and J by 0 bases, leaving 5 bases between them. CDR3 region: CASSLAQMNTEAFF. The CDR3 coding sequence is TGTGCCAGCAGCTTAGCACAGATGAACACTGAAGCTTTCTTT.

CDR3 nucleotide sequence: TGTGCCAGCAGCTTATCCCCTCAGGGGGCCGGCACTGAAGCTTTCTTT. The encoded protein is CASSLSPQGAGTEAFF. The J gene is TRBJ1-1, the V gene TRBV5-5; 8 bases agree with TRBD1. V lost 2 bases and J lost 4; bases outside the gene matches: 10. The germline V gene has CDR1 SGHKS and CDR2 YYEKEE (reference sequence). CDR3 length: 16 amino acids.

The genes are TRBV28 and TRBJ1-3; D possibly corresponds to TRBD1 (6 bases). The ends were cut back, 10 bases at V and 3 bases at J, with 16 bases in the middle. Germline V gives CDR1 MDHEN, CDR2 SYDVKM. The CDR3 loop spans 14 amino acids. CDR3 in amino acids: CAIKGGAGGNTIYF. CDR3 nucleotides: TGTGCCATAAAAGGGGGGGCCGGTGGAAACACCATATATTTT.

The chain has TRBV2 and TRBJ1-5, with 7 bases fitting TRBD1. Germline V CDR1 and CDR2: SNHLY, FYNNEI. CDR3 length equals 15 residues. V gave up 2 bases and J gave up 4 bases; unmatched junction bases: 5. The CDR3 sequence: CASSENLRGNQPQHF. In DNA, the CDR3 is TGTGCCAGCAGTGAAAATCTCAGGGGGAATCAGCCCCAGCATTTT.

The chain joins TRBV19 to TRBJ1-1; D uncertain. The V gene's germline CDR1 is LNHDA and CDR2 SQIVND (reference sequence). Between the trimmed V and J ends, which lost 4 bases and 4 bases, there was a span of 13 bases. CDR3 size: 14 residues. The CDR3 sequence is CASSKMAGSTEAFF. In nucleotides, the CDR3 is TGTGCCAGTAGTAAGATGGCGGGGAGCACTGAAGCTTTCTTT.

This chain links TRBV27 with TRBJ2-6; a possible D gene is TRBD2 (6 bases). CDR3 length: 16 residues. V shed 0 bases and J shed 4 bases, with 10 bases lying between them. CDR1 is MNHEY, CDR2 SMNVEV, per germline (reference sequence). CDR3 region: CASSLSRGTGANVLTF. The DNA of the CDR3 is TGTGCCAGCAGTTTATCGCGGGGTACCGGGGCCAACGTCCTGACTTTC.

V is TRBV20-1 and J is TRBJ1-5; weak D call: TRBD1 (5 bases). From germline, CDR1 is DFQATT and CDR2 SNEGSKA (reference sequence). This CDR3 contains 14 residues. Between the trimmed V and J ends, which lost 3 bases and 0 bases, there was a span of 9 bases. The CDR3 DNA is TGCAGTGCTAGTAGGGGCAATAGCAATCAGCCCCAGCATTTT. Amino acid sequence: CSASRGNSNQPQHF.